The 10 T cell receptor beta chains presented below share a single source sample, sequenced in a study of molecular identifiers for immune sequencing clone quantification. Via MiXCR, TCRdb re-called the PCR reads, giving one row per CDR3 protein. The table shows about 510,000 distinct CDR3 sequences, with 20% to 25% occurring only once. The sample taken for sequencing was naive CD8+ T cells from blood, with Jurkat cell RNA spiked in. Subset described: FACS-sorted CD8+CD4-CCR7+CD45RA+ naive T cells. The source of these receptors is a human donor in good health. Some libraries in this study had Jurkat cell RNA spiked in.

Concerning this clonotype itself: A read error may account for a junction end that differs from germline. The genes are TRBV5-3 and TRBJ2-5; 8 bases match TRBD2. TRBV5-3 is known as an ORF, though its function is uncertain. The CDR3 contains 15 residues. CDR3 nucleotides: TGTGCCAGCAGCTATCGGGGGGGCACTTTGAAGACCCAGTACTTC. It yields the protein CASSYRGGTLKTQYF.

The V call is TRBV28, the J call TRBJ2-5; D possibly corresponds to TRBD1 (6 bases). V lost 10 bases, J lost 4 bases, and 22 bases lay in between. This CDR3 is built from 15 residues. Germline V gene sequence: CDR1 MDHEN, CDR2 SYDVKM. The CDR3 region is CAITGPTGLGETQYF. DNA of the CDR3: TGTGCCATCACAGGCCCTACAGGGCTGGGAGAGACCCAGTACTTC.

This chain joins TRBV29-1 and TRBJ1-1; D remains unclear. Germline lookup yields CDR1 SQVTM and CDR2 ANQGSEA. The CDR3 extends over 11 amino acids. The germline V and J ends were trimmed by 7 bases and 1 base, with 7 bases remaining between them. CDR3 in amino acids: CSGIGNTEAFF. The CDR3 DNA sequence: TGCAGCGGAATAGGGAACACTGAAGCTTTCTTT.

This clonotype has at least ten counts. DNA for the CDR3: TGTGCCAGCAGTCAACCGTTTCACAGGACCACTAGCACAGATACGCAGTATTTT. Amino acid sequence: CASSQPFHRTTSTDTQYF. V and J are TRBV12-3 or TRBV12-4 and TRBJ2-3, with a weak D call TRBD1 (5 bases). CDR3 length equals 18 residues. The germline V and J ends were trimmed by 5 bases and 0 bases, with 21 bases remaining between them.

This clonotype turned up a few times. The CDR3 DNA sequence: TGCGCCAGCAGCCCCTCCCGCACTAGCGGAGCCAAAAACATTCAGTACTTC. Protein: CASSPSRTSGAKNIQYF. The V gene is TRBV4-1, the J gene TRBJ2-4; 8 bases line up with TRBD2. V was pared by 4 bases and J by 0 bases, with 8 bases of the junction left unmatched. This CDR3 is built from 17 residues. Germline V gene data show CDR1 as MGHRA and CDR2 as YSYEKL.

This rearrangement joins TRBV13 to TRBJ1-5; 7 bases map to TRBD1. Germline values: CDR1 PRHDT, CDR2 FYEKMQ (reference sequence). V shed 5 bases, J shed 6 bases, and the junction held 13 bases outside the gene matches. The CDR3 has 16 amino acids. CDR3 region: CASSPPPRQGGQPQHF. The CDR3, as DNA: TGTGCCAGCAGCCCTCCCCCCCGACAGGGCGGTCAGCCCCAGCATTTT.

The chain employs TRBV7-9 and TRBJ2-1; tentatively, D is TRBD2 (6 bases). In germline, CDR1 is SEHNR, CDR2 FQNEAQ (reference sequence). The CDR3 length is 17 residues. Trimming stripped 5 bases from V and 0 bases from J, with 17 bases between. The CDR3 DNA follows: TGTGCCAGCAGCACTTTCGTCTCTAGCGCCTCCTACAATGAGCAGTTCTTC. Protein: CASSTFVSSASYNEQFF. Complete variable domain (other parts from reference TRBV7-9 and TRBJ2-1): DTGVSQNPRHKITKRGQNVTFRCDPISEHNRLYWYRQTLGQGPEFLTYFQNEAQLEKSRLLSDRFSAERPKGSFSTLEIQRTEQGDSAMYLCASSTFVSSASYNEQFFGPGTRLTVL.

The CDR3 spells CASARLAGGPGTDTQYF. Here the CDR3 DNA reads TGTGCCAGCGCACGGCTAGCGGGAGGGCCGGGCACAGATACGCAGTATTTT. The chain has TRBV7-3 and TRBJ2-3; TRBD2 aligns across 12 bases. The V and J ends lost 8 bases and 1 base, in that order; junction bases with no gene match: 10. Germline CDR1 SGHTA, CDR2 FQGTGA. This CDR3 spans 17 amino acids.

Points on this clonotype: The junction departs from germline at one end; a sequencing error may be responsible. This chain connects TRBV28 to TRBJ1-5; D is possibly TRBD1 (5 bases). The CDR3 sequence is 14 residues long. Looked up from germline, CDR1 is MDHEN and CDR2 is SYDVKM. As DNA, the CDR3 is TGTGCCGGCAGTTTCGGACAATCCAATCAGCCCCAGCATTTT. Protein: CAGSFGQSNQPQHF.

J is TRBJ1-2 and V is TRBV4-1; possibly TRBD1 for D (6 bases). CDR1 and CDR2 (germline): MGHRA, YSYEKL. The CDR3 sequence is 18 residues long. V lost 2 bases, J lost 6 bases, and 25 bases lay in between. The CDR3 here is CASSQQLGGSRSMDGYTF. The CDR3, as DNA: TGCGCCAGCAGCCAACAACTAGGGGGGTCTAGGTCTATGGATGGCTACACCTTC.